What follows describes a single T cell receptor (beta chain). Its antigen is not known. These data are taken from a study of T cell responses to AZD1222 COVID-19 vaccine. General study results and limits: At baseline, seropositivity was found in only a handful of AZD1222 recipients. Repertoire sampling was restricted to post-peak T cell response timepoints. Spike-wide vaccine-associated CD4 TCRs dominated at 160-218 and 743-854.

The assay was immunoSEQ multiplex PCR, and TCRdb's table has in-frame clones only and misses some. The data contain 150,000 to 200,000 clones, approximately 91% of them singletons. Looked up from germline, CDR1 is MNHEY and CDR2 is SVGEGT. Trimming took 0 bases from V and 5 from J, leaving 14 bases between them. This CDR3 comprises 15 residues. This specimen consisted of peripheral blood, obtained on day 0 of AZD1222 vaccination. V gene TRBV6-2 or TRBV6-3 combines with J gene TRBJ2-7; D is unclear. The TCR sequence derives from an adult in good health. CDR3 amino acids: CASSYSRVSLHEQYF. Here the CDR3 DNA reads TGTGCCAGCAGTTACTCGAGAGTGTCCCTTCACGAGCAGTACTTC.